Described below is a single T cell receptor beta chain sequence and its context. This clone's antigen is unknown. It has no much larger one-base neighbor in the sample; base qualities were not kept. The data belong to a study of beta chain features in type 1 diabetes listed by TCRdb under 2018. Study-level background: Mean age, gender distribution, total cell number and subset yield were not different between patients and healthy donors. A total of some 100,000,000 sorted cells were examined across all samples, and a strong correlation was observed between cell number per subset and RNA yield. The study compared the TCRB repertoires of sorted circulating CD4+ T cell subsets in recently diagnosed type 1 diabetes patients with those in matched healthy donors. Whereas all 30 or so donors provided naive and central memory subsets, regulatory and stem cell-like memory subsets were isolated from just 8 patients and roughly 8 healthy donors.

Each donor gave one peripheral blood draw, roughly 110 mL on average, collected into heparinised tubes. Using a panel that included CD45RO, CCR7, CD25, CD127, CD95 and CD27, naive, central memory, regulatory and stem cell-like memory CD4+ T cells were sorted on a BD FACSAria II. A purity above 98% was achieved for all sorted populations. Right away, PBMCs were isolated by Lymphoprep density gradient centrifugation and were stained directly, with no culture step. So that batch effects would be minimized, each experiment stained and sorted samples in pairs, pairing one healthy donor with one patient. All of the isolated RNA was reverse transcribed with the High Capacity cDNA Reverse Transcription Kit, so expressed TCRB transcripts were sequenced. Deep immunoSEQ sequencing was performed on naive, central memory and regulatory T cell samples, with an average of roughly 3.6 million total reads per sample. Sorted cells were lysed in RLT buffer and RNA was extracted with DNase-treated RNeasy Micro or Mini kits, depending on cell number. Each cell subset was processed separately to prevent cross-contamination, with patient and healthy donor samples processed together. The immunoSEQ multiplex PCR was used to amplify TCRB sequences from cDNA, yielding 87-bp fragments that span the CDR3 region. Amplicons were sequenced on the Illumina HiSeq platform. Processing in the source paper ran as follows. PCR bias was computationally corrected using synthetic template baselines, reads within Hamming distance 2 were collapsed, and singletons that could not be merged were discarded. Reads were aligned against IMGT to assign V, D and J genes, CDR3 length and insertions or deletions at six rearrangement sites. Within each subset, clonotype counts were normalized to sorted cell number, after which true diversity and Gini coefficients were computed with the tcR R package. Repertoire sharing was quantified using the overlap coefficient calculated on TCRB nucleotide sequences. Out-of-frame TCRB sequences from naive cells were analyzed to stand in for the pre-selection repertoire. TCRdb carries this immuneACCESS record with in-frame sequences only. Its versions omit some clonotypes, under half of them owing to an unresolved V gene in the studies checked, with the rest unexplained. V and J calls and clone size come straight from that table; D and trimming were deduced from the DNA. This sample comprises 620,000 or so clones, roughly 15% of them detected only once. Of the sample, about 0.097% is held by the ten largest clones.

Results and caveats for the whole study, not just this receptor: Fewer insertions and more nucleotide deletions at VDJ recombination sites were observed in patients with type 1 diabetes, implying thymic rearrangement abnormalities. Because cDNA rather than genomic DNA was sequenced, highly expressing activated cells could have been over-represented, although no difference in activation and CD3 levels was found between groups. PCR may preferentially amplify shorter templates, but because patient and control samples were amplified and corrected together, any resulting skew would affect both groups equally. Because small numbers of individuals were included in the HLA sub-analyses, any influence of HLA type on TCRB rearrangement was left unresolved. The naive, central memory and regulatory TCRB repertoires appeared to resemble one another more closely among patients than among healthy donors. A moderate but significant shortening of TCRB CDR3 length was observed in type 1 diabetes patients in all four CD4+ subsets.

Sequenced: naive CD4+ T cells from blood. In light of the paper, this sample's cell subset or site label describes: true naive CD4+ T cells. The TCR sequence derives from a man aged 18 to 30 in good health.

CDR3 protein: CASSLLLGIAFF. The bases are TGTGCCAGCAGCCTCTTACTAGGGATAGCTTTCTTT. The chain couples TRBV7-7 to TRBJ1-1, with no confidently assigned D gene. The germline ends are 14 bases apart after V is trimmed by 5 bases and J by 10 bases. Counted from cysteine to phenylalanine, this CDR3 has 12 amino acids. Just CDR3 DNA is preserved here, 36 bases in frame from base 1. CDR1 and CDR2, per the germline V gene (reference sequence), are SSHAT and FNYEAQ. With all but the CDR3 taken from the reference TRBV7-7 and TRBJ1-1 genes, the full variable domain is: GAGVSQSPRYKVTKRGQDVTLRCDPISSHATLYWYQQALGQGPEFLTYFNYEAQPDKSGLPSDRFSAERPEGSISTLTIQRTEQRDSAMYRCASSLLLGIAFFGQGTRLTVV.